The clone carrying this T cell receptor (beta chain) has a handful of counts. This CDR3 region has 13 residues. Germline-derived CDR1 and CDR2 are MNHEY and SMNVEV (reference sequence). V shed 6 bases and J shed 8 bases, with 14 bases lying between them. This entry belongs to a study of T cells in Graves' hyperthyroidism and ophthalmopathy. Study at large: Initial diagnosis, before any treatment, was when peripheral blood was collected.

Authors of the study amplified TCR beta CDR3 regions from RNA transcripts. A set of HTBI primers served as the primers for a first-round RT-PCR of the TCR CDR3. TCRdb used MiXCR to reprocess the multiplex PCR reads, holding one entry per CDR3 protein. The data show roughly 380,000 distinct CDR3 sequences, 12% to 15% seen once. The gene calls are TRBV27 and TRBJ2-4; D is unclear. Sequenced input: blood. The sequence was obtained from a woman aged 18-29 years with Graves' hyperthyroidism. This CDR3 reads CASSPRIGDIQYF. Written as DNA, the CDR3 is TGTGCCAGCAGCCCCAGGATTGGGGACATTCAGTACTTC.